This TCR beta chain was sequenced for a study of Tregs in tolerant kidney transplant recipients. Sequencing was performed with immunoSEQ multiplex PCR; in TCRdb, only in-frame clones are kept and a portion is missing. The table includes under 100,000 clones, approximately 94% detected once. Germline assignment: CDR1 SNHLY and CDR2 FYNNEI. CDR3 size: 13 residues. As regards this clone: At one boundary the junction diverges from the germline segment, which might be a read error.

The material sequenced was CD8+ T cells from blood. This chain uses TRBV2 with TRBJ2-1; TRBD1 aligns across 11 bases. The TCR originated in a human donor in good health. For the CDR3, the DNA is TGTGCCAGCAGCCTAGGACAGGGGGCCTACCCGCTCTTC. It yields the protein CASSLGQGAYPLF.